One and the same sample provided the 5 T cell receptor beta chains below, sequenced in a study of T cells in Graves' hyperthyroidism and ophthalmopathy. Amplified TCR beta CDR3 regions derived from RNA transcripts. HTBI primers were the set used in a first-round RT-PCR of the TCR CDR3. TCRdb reanalysed the multiplex PCR reads using MiXCR and keeps one entry per CDR3 protein. The sample carries 400,000 or so distinct CDR3 sequences, roughly 15% recorded once. The sequenced sample was blood. The receptors come from a woman aged 55-69 years with Graves' ophthalmopathy.

This clonotype has a count of ten or more. The CDR3 nucleotides are TGTGCCAGCAGTACTCCTGGCGGAGTTCCTTGGACCCAGTACTTC. This sequence encodes CASSTPGGVPWTQYF. The chain links TRBV28 to TRBJ2-5; no definite D call. CDR1 MDHEN and CDR2 SYDVKM come from the germline V gene. Trimming removed 5 bases from V and 7 bases from J, with 20 bases in between. This CDR3 contains 15 residues. The full variable domain, rest sourced from reference TRBV28 and TRBJ2-5, is DVKVTQSSRYLVKRTGEKVFLECVQDMDHENMFWYRQDPGLGLRLIYFSYDVKMKEKGDIPEGYSVSREKKERFSLILESASTNQTSMYLCASSTPGGVPWTQYFGPGTRLLVL.

This clonotype was recorded at least ten times. V is TRBV7-3 and J is TRBJ2-1; TRBD2 matches at 9 bases. Looked up from germline, CDR1 is SGHTA and CDR2 is FQGTGA. With V trimmed by 9 bases and J by 5 bases, 5 bases remained unmatched. The CDR3 totals 13 residues. CDR3 in amino acids: CASTSGFDNEQFF. The CDR3 DNA reads TGTGCCAGTACTAGCGGGTTCGACAATGAGCAGTTCTTC.

This clonotype has just a few counts. This chain connects TRBV28 to TRBJ2-5; either TRBD1 or TRBD2 may fit D (5 bases each). V was cut by 6 bases and J by 4 bases, with 15 bases left in between. Germline V gene data show CDR1 as MDHEN and CDR2 as SYDVKM. CDR3 length equals 14 residues. CDR3: CASSSGTVGETQYF. CDR3 DNA: TGTGCCAGCAGCTCCGGGACGGTCGGAGAGACCCAGTACTTC.

The table lists this clonotype with many counts. The rearrangement joins TRBV7-9 to TRBJ2-5; a possible D gene is TRBD1 (5 bases). The CDR3 length is 14 residues. From germline, CDR1 is SEHNR and CDR2 FQNEAQ (reference sequence). V was shortened by 8 bases and J by 2 bases, with 15 bases between the two germline ends. The CDR3: CASSPWAGQETQYF. In DNA, the CDR3 is TGTGCCAGCTCACCATGGGCAGGGCAAGAGACCCAGTACTTC.

This clonotype was detected ten times or more. The V gene is TRBV11-2, the J gene TRBJ2-7, with D tentatively TRBD1 (6 bases). Germline CDR1 is SGHAT and CDR2 is FQNNGV. Trimming left V 0 bases short and J 2 bases short, with 17 bases between. The CDR3 totals 17 residues. Written as DNA, the CDR3 is TGTGCCAGCAGCTTAGATTCGACTGGGCCAGGGGCCTACGAGCAGTACTTC. Amino acids: CASSLDSTGPGAYEQYF.